A selection of T cell receptor beta chains follows, all from one sample in a study of blood T cell repertoires in COVID-19. Only in-frame clones appear in the TCRdb table, and some are missing; sequencing was by immunoSEQ multiplex PCR. Altogether 250,000 to 350,000 clones are present, approximately 86% being singletons, with the ten largest covering roughly 2.2%. The source material was peripheral blood. The source is a woman between 45 and 65 years old who had recovered from COVID-19. CDR3s include the opening cysteine and the closing phenylalanine or tryptophan. A D gene is named only where the DNA matches it firmly. The listing skips clone size in some rows; elsewhere it reads once, few, many or a size class.

J gene	V gene	clone size	D gene	CDR3 protein	CDR3 DNA
TRBJ2-2	TRBV28	NA	NA	CASRGTDRHVGTGELFF	TGTGCCAGCAGGGGAACCGACAGGCACGTGGGCACCGGGGAGCTGTTTTTT
TRBJ1-3	TRBV7-2	NA	NA	CASSLFTRTALSGNTIYF	TGTGCCAGCAGCTTATTTACCAGGACTGCCCTCTCTGGAAACACCATATATTTT
TRBJ1-2	TRBV19	NA	NA	CASRRDNNYGYTF	TGTGCCAGTAGACGGGACAATAACTATGGCTACACCTTC
TRBJ2-3	TRBV19	NA	TRBD1	CASSSGQGEIADTQYF	TGTGCCAGTAGTTCGGGACAGGGGGAGATAGCAGATACGCAGTATTTT
TRBJ2-7	TRBV3-1/TRBV3-2	once	NA	CASSPSSEAYEQYF	TGTGCCAGCAGCCCCTCTAGCGAGGCCTACGAGCAGTACTTC
TRBJ1-6	TRBV14	NA	NA	CASSHRRGSSRSPLHF	TGTGCCAGCAGCCATCGGAGGGGATCGAGCCGCTCACCCCTCCACTTT
TRBJ2-1	TRBV29-1	NA	TRBD2	CSVERPSGSSYNEQFF	TGCAGCGTTGAAAGGCCTAGCGGGAGCTCCTACAATGAGCAGTTCTTC
TRBJ2-7	TRBV12-5	NA	TRBD1	CASGFTIPGQGISEQYF	TGTGCTAGTGGCTTTACGATCCCGGGACAGGGCATCTCCGAGCAGTACTTC
TRBJ2-3	TRBV5-1	NA	NA	CASSLGTGMAAQYF	TGCGCCAGCAGCTTGGGAACGGGGATGGCAGCGCAGTATTTT
TRBJ2-7	TRBV7-2	NA	NA	CASSLPTVIKYEQYF	TGTGCCAGCAGCTTACCGACAGTAATAAAGTACGAGCAGTACTTC
TRBJ2-1	TRBV10-3	NA	NA	CAISESFHEQFF	TGTGCCATCAGTGAGTCCTTCCATGAGCAGTTCTTC
TRBJ2-7	TRBV4-3	NA	NA	CASSQEPGHRGSYEQYF	TGCGCCAGCAGCCAAGAGCCGGGACACCGAGGGTCCTACGAGCAGTACTTC
TRBJ1-2	TRBV6-5	NA	NA	CASSYRQSSGCTF	TGTGCCAGCAGTTACCGGCAAAGCTCAGGGTGCACCTTC
TRBJ1-2	TRBV6-5	NA	TRBD1	CASSWAGTGYSDGYTF	TGTGCCAGCAGTTGGGCCGGGACAGGGTATTCTGATGGCTACACCTTC
TRBJ2-3	TRBV5-1	NA	NA	CASSLMTVADTQYF	TGCGCCAGCAGCCTAATGACAGTTGCAGATACGCAGTATTTT
TRBJ2-7	TRBV6-1	few	TRBD2	CASSELPGSGRNEQYF	TGTGCCAGCAGTGAATTACCCGGCAGCGGGAGGAACGAGCAGTACTTC
TRBJ1-2	TRBV20-1	NA	TRBD1	CSASKPDRRTNYGYTF	TGCAGTGCTAGTAAACCGGACAGGCGAACTAACTATGGCTACACCTTC
TRBJ1-2	TRBV4-1	NA	TRBD1	CASSQGAGTGSLYGYTF	TGCGCCAGCAGCCAAGGTGCCGGGACAGGGAGCCTCTATGGCTACACCTTC
TRBJ1-2	TRBV6-1	once	NA	CASSEGLTGYGYTF	TGTGCCAGCAGTGAAGGACTAACAGGGTATGGCTACACCTTC
TRBJ1-3	TRBV5-4	NA	TRBD1	CASSEFPGGHGNTIYF	TGTGCCAGCAGCGAATTCCCAGGGGGCCACGGAAACACCATATATTTT
TRBJ1-1	TRBV11-2	NA	NA	CASSPLRGTEAFF	TGTGCCAGCAGCCCTCTGAGAGGGACTGAAGCTTTCTTT
TRBJ1-2	TRBV29-1	NA	NA	CSVPPYQGWDYGYTF	TGCAGCGTCCCCCCATACCAGGGGTGGGACTATGGCTACACCTTC
TRBJ1-5	TRBV12-5	NA	TRBD1	CASGLVLHRGNQPQHF	TGTGCTAGTGGTTTGGTACTTCACAGGGGTAATCAGCCCCAGCATTTT
TRBJ1-2	TRBV7-2	NA	NA	CASSLGQFYGYTF	TGTGCCAGCAGCTTAGGGCAGTTCTATGGCTACACCTTC
TRBJ2-1	TRBV9	NA	TRBD2	CASSVAGGTYNEQFF	TGTGCCAGCAGCGTAGCGGGGGGGACATACAATGAGCAGTTCTTC
TRBJ1-3	TRBV6-6	NA	NA	CASSYGTLSSGNTIYF	TGTGCCAGCAGTTACGGGACATTATCCTCTGGAAACACCATATATTTT
TRBJ2-5	TRBV10-3	NA	TRBD2	CAIAGDNQETQYF	TGTGCCATAGCGGGGGATAACCAAGAGACCCAGTACTTC
TRBJ1-2	TRBV6-4	few	NA	CASSDGEGFYGYTF	TGTGCCAGCAGTGACGGGGAGGGCTTCTATGGCTACACCTTC
TRBJ1-5	TRBV6-5	few	NA	CASSSVFTASNQPQHF	TGTGCCAGCAGTTCCGTGTTTACAGCTAGCAATCAGCCCCAGCATTTT
TRBJ2-1	TRBV28	NA	TRBD2	CASSSSSGRNVASYNEQFF	TGTGCCAGCAGTTCCAGTAGCGGGAGAAACGTCGCGTCCTACAATGAGCAGTTCTTC
TRBJ1-4	TRBV6-5	once	NA	CASSYGSGEKLFF	TGTGCCAGCAGTTACGGGAGCGGGGAAAAACTGTTTTTT
TRBJ1-1	TRBV19	few	NA	CASSSRTELNTEAFF	TGTGCCAGTAGTTCTCGGACAGAGCTAAACACTGAAGCTTTCTTT
TRBJ2-3	TRBV3-1/TRBV3-2	NA	TRBD2	CASSHFRGGPDFTDTQYF	TGTGCCAGCAGCCATTTTCGGGGGGGACCCGATTTCACAGATACGCAGTATTTT
TRBJ2-5	TRBV6-2/TRBV6-3	NA	NA	CASSYTQPTSPQYF	TGTGCCAGCAGTTACACACAGCCCACCAGTCCCCAGTACTTC
TRBJ2-2	TRBV29-1	NA	NA	CSVRVVSNTGELFF	TGCAGCGTTCGGGTCGTTTCAAACACCGGGGAGCTGTTTTTT